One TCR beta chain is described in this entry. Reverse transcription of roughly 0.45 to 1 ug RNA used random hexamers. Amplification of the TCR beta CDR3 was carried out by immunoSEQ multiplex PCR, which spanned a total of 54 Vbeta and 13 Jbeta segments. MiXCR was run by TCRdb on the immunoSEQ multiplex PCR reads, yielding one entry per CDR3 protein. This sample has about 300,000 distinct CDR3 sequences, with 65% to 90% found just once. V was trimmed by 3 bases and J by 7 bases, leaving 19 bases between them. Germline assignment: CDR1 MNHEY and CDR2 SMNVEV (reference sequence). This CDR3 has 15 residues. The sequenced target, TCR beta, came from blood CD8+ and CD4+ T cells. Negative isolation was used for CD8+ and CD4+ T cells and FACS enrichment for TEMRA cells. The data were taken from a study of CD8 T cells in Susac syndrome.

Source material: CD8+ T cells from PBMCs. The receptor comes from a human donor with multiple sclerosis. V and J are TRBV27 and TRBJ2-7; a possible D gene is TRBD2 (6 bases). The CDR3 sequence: CASSFSGEVIREQYF. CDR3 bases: TGTGCCAGCAGTTTTTCGGGGGAGGTAATCCGGGAGCAGTACTTC.